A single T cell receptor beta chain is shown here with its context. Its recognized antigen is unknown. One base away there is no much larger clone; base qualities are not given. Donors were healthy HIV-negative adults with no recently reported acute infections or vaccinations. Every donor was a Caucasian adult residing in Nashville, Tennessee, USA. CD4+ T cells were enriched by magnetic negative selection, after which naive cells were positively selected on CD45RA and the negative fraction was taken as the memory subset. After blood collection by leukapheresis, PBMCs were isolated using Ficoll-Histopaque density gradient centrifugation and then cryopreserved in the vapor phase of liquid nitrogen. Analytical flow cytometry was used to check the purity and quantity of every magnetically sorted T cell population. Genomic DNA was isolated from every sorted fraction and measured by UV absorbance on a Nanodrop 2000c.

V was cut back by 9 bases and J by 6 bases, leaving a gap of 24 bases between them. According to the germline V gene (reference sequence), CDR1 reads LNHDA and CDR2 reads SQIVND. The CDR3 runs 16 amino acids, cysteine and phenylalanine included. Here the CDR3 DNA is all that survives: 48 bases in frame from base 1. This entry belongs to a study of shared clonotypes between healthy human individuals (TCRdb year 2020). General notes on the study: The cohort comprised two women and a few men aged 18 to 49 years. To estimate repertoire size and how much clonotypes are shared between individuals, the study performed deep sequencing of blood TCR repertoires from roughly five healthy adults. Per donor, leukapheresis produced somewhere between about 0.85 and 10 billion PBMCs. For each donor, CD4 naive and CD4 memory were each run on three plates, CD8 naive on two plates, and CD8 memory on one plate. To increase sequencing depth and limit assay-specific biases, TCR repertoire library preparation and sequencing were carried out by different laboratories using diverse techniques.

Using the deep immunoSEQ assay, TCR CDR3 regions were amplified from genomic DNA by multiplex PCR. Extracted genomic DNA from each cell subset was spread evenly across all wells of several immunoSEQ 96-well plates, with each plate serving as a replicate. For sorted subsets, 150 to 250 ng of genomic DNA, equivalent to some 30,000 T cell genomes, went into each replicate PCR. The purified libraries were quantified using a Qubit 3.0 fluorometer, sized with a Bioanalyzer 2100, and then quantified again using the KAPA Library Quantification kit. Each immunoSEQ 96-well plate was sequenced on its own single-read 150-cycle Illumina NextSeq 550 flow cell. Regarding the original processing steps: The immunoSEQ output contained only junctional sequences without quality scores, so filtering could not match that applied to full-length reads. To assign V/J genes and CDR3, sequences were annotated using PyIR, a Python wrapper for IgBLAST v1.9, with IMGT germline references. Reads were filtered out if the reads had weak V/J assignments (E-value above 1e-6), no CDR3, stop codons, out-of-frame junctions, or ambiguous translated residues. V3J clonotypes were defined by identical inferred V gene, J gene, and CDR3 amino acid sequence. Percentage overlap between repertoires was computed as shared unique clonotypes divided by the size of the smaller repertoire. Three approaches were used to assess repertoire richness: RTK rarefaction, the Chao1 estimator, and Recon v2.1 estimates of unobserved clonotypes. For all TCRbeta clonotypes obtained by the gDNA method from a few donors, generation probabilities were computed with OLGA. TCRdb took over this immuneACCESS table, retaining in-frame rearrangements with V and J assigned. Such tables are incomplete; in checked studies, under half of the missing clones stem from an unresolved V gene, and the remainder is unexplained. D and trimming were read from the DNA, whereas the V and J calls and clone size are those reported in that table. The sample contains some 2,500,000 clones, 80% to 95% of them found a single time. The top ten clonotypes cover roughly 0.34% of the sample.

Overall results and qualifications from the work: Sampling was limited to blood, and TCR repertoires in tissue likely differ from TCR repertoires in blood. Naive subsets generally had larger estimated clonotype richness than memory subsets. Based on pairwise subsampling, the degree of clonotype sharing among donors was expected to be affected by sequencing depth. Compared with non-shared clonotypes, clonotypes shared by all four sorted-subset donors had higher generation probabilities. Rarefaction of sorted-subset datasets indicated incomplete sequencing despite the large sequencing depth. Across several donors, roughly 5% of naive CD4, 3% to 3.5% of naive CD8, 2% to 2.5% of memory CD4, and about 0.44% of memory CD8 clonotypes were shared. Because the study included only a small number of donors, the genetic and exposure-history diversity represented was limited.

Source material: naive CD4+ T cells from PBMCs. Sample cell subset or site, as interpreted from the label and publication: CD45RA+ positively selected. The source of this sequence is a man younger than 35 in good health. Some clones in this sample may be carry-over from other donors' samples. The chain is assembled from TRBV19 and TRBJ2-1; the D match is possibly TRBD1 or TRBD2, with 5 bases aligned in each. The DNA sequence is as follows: TGTGCCAGCCCCCCCGAGCGGACATCGAGTCTCAATGAGCAGTTCTTC. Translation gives CASPPERTSSLNEQFF.